Following are 20 T cell receptor beta chains from one sample sequenced in a study of blood T cells in healthy people across ages. Together with a sample-barcoded 5' primer, a J-beta primer mix was included in a second PCR lasting about 6 to 11 cycles. TCRdb used MiXCR to reprocess the 5' RACE reads, holding one entry per CDR3 protein. Of 700,000 to 850,000 distinct CDR3 sequences in the sample, roughly 40% are singletons; the top ten hold 10% to 15%. Sequenced sample: blood. These receptor sequences come from a man between 18 and 35 years old in good health.

This clonotype was found many times. The gene calls are TRBV7-2 and TRBJ2-5; D remains unclear. CDR3 size: 11 residues. In germline, CDR1 is SGHTA, CDR2 FQGNSA. Trimming removed 5 bases at V and 5 bases at J, with 6 bases between. CDR3 in DNA: TGTGCCAGCAGCACCAGGGAGACCCAGTACTTC. Its protein is CASSTRETQYF.

The rearrangement uses TRBV7-8 and TRBJ2-3; D is uncertain. Germline CDR1 is SGHVS and CDR2 is FQNEAQ. This CDR3 has 14 residues. V was trimmed by 2 bases and J by 1 base, leaving 7 bases between them. This chain's CDR3 is CASSLSFRTDTQYF. The CDR3 DNA follows: TGTGCCAGCAGCTTATCGTTCCGCACAGATACGCAGTATTTT.

There are a few counts of this clonotype. The V gene is TRBV30, the J gene TRBJ1-2, with D uncertain. The CDR3 extends over 14 amino acids. CDR1 is GTSNPN, CDR2 SVGIG, per germline (reference sequence). Trimming shortened V by 3 bases and J by 2 bases, and 13 bases separated the two germline ends. This CDR3 is CAWRGEGTNYGYTF. DNA for the CDR3: TGTGCCTGGAGGGGTGAGGGTACCAACTATGGCTACACCTTC.

This clonotype was detected only once. A single base separates this from a much larger clone, so it may be a read error. This chain uses TRBV5-1 with TRBJ2-3; D may be TRBD2 (5 bases). The V gene's germline CDR1 is SGHRS and CDR2 YFSETQ. This CDR3 spans 14 amino acids. Deletions cut 3 bases from V and 6 bases from J, with 14 bases between. In nucleotides, the CDR3 is TGCGCCAGCAGCTCGGACTCCCCGGGGGATACGCAGTATTTT. Translation gives CASSSDSPGDTQYF.

The chain carries TRBV20-1 and TRBJ2-1, with 16 nucleotides matching TRBD2. Per the germline V gene, CDR1 is DFQATT and CDR2 is SNEGSKA (reference sequence). V shed 6 bases, J shed 7 bases, and the junction held 6 bases outside the gene matches. The CDR3 has 15 residues. The CDR3 DNA reads TGCAGTGCGGGGGGACTAGCGGGGGGGCCGAATGAGCAGTTCTTC. Amino acid sequence: CSAGGLAGGPNEQFF.

The chain has TRBV20-1 and TRBJ1-1; TRBD1 might be the D (5 bases). V lost 2 bases and J lost 6, with 13 bases in between. The CDR3 contains 13 residues. Germline-derived CDR1 and CDR2 are DFQATT and SNEGSKA (reference sequence). The CDR3 coding sequence is TGCAGTGCTAGATTCTCCGGAGGGGCTGAAGCTTTCTTT. It yields the protein CSARFSGGAEAFF.

This clonotype was found a few times. V gene TRBV2 combines with J gene TRBJ2-2; TRBD2 agrees at 9 bases. The CDR3 is 17 residues long. J gave up 0 bases and V 7 bases, and 9 bases lay outside the gene matches. CDR1 is SNHLY and CDR2 is FYNNEI in the germline V gene. CDR3 coding DNA: TGTGCCAGCACTCGTGGGTGGACTAGCGCGAACACCGGGGAGCTGTTTTTT. Protein sequence: CASTRGWTSANTGELFF.

In this sample, this clonotype turned up once. Sequence at one end of the junction differs from germline and may be a read error. This rearrangement joins TRBV6-1 to TRBJ1-1, with D possibly matching TRBD1 (6 bases). The CDR3 spans 16 residues. Germline CDR1 MNHNS, CDR2 SASEGT. The CDR3 here is CASRGGQTLQNTEPFF. In DNA, the CDR3 is TGTGCCAGCAGGGGAGGACAGACTTTACAGAACACTGAACCTTTCTTT.

The chain joins TRBV18 to TRBJ1-2, with D perhaps matching TRBD1 (5 bases). The CDR3 totals 16 residues. Trimming removed 4 bases from V and 1 base from J, with 16 bases in between. From germline, CDR1 is KGHSH and CDR2 LQKENI. CDR3 in DNA: TGTGCCAGCTCACTTAGGACAACGCCAAGTAACTATGGCTACACCTTC. Protein sequence: CASSLRTTPSNYGYTF.

Points on this clonotype: This may be a read error: a much more frequent sequence differs by one nucleotide. No conserved phenylalanine or tryptophan ends this CDR3, so it is likely a read error. The V and J genes are TRBV7-9 and TRBJ2-7; no firm D call. This CDR3 contains 14 residues. The V end lost 3 bases, the J end lost 2 bases, and 11 bases lay between the germline ends. Germline lookup yields CDR1 SEHNR and CDR2 FQNEAQ (reference sequence). Here the CDR3 reads CASSFGSYAYEQYS. The DNA of the CDR3 is TGTGCCAGCAGCTTCGGCAGTTACGCCTACGAGCAGTACTCC.

The chain links TRBV18 to TRBJ2-1; 10 bases line up with TRBD2. This CDR3 has 20 amino acids. Germline V gene sequence: CDR1 KGHSH, CDR2 LQKENI. V lost 1 base, J lost 3 bases, and 15 bases stayed unmatched. CDR3 residues: CASSPLPKARLAGDYNEQFF. CDR3 nucleotide sequence: TGTGCCAGCTCACCACTTCCCAAAGCTAGGCTAGCGGGGGACTACAATGAGCAGTTCTTC.

This clonotype has a handful of counts. J is TRBJ2-2 and V is TRBV3-1, with 9 bases that match TRBD2. J lost 2 bases, V lost 5 bases, and 6 bases had no gene match. The CDR3 is 16 residues long. CDR1 is LGHDT, CDR2 YNNKEL, per germline (reference sequence). The CDR3 protein is CASSTPSGVNTGELFF. The CDR3 DNA reads TGTGCCAGCAGCACACCTAGCGGGGTTAACACCGGGGAGCTGTTTTTT.

The CDR3 coding sequence is TGTGCCAGCAGCTTAAGCGCGCCTGGCGCAGATACGCAGTATTTT. Translating gives CASSLSAPGADTQYF. This chain connects TRBV7-2 to TRBJ2-3; no definite D call. V was cut by 2 bases and J by 4 bases, with 13 bases left in between. This CDR3 contains 15 residues. Germline V CDR1 and CDR2: SGHTA, FQGNSA.

This clonotype was seen repeatedly, ten times or more. The rearrangement links TRBV6-6 to TRBJ2-5; no clear D gene. The V gene's germline CDR1 is MNHNY and CDR2 SVGAGI (reference sequence). This CDR3 is 17 amino acids long. Between the trimmed V and J ends, which lost 5 bases and 1 base, there was a span of 20 bases. CDR3 bases: TGTGCCAGCAGTCCTTACCGTGCCCCTAACCTCCAAGAGACCCAGTACTTC. As protein: CASSPYRAPNLQETQYF.

This clonotype has just one count. This may arise from a read error, as a much more abundant clone is one base away. The chain recombines TRBV7-9 with TRBJ2-1, with 10 bases aligning to TRBD2. Germline-derived CDR1 and CDR2 are SEHNR and FQNEAQ (reference sequence). This CDR3 is built from 14 residues. CDR3 bases: TGTGCCGGCAGCCCGGGGACTAGCGCCAATGAGCAGTTCTTC. As protein: CAGSPGTSANEQFF. The whole variable domain, filled in from reference TRBV7-9 and TRBJ2-1, reads DTGVSQNPRHKITKRGQNVTFRCDPISEHNRLYWYRQTLGQGPEFLTYFQNEAQLEKSRLLSDRFSAERPKGSFSTLEIQRTEQGDSAMYLCAGSPGTSANEQFFGPGTRLTVL.

This chain uses TRBV5-1 with TRBJ2-3; D unclear. The CDR3 totals 13 residues. V lost 0 bases and J 5 bases, leaving 7 bases between the germline ends. The germline gives CDR1 SGHRS, CDR2 YFSETQ. This chain's CDR3 is CASSLAEVDTQYF. The DNA for the CDR3 is TGCGCCAGCAGCTTGGCCGAGGTAGATACGCAGTATTTT.

This clonotype was seen only a few times. The rearrangement joins TRBV19 to TRBJ2-7; possible D gene TRBD1, 6 bases. Looked up from germline, CDR1 is LNHDA and CDR2 is SQIVND (reference sequence). The CDR3 is 13 amino acids. V was clipped by 4 bases and J by 6 bases, with 13 bases between them. The CDR3 loop is CASSTISDSEQYF. The CDR3 DNA reads as TGTGCCAGTAGTACGATCTCGGACAGCGAGCAGTACTTC.

This sequence joins TRBV7-2 and TRBJ1-1; D uncertain. Germline V gives CDR1 SGHTA, CDR2 FQGNSA. The germline V and J ends were trimmed by 1 base and 1 base, with 10 bases remaining between them. The CDR3 is made up of 15 amino acids. The CDR3 nucleotides read TGTGCCAGCAGCTTAGGTCGGGGTTCGAACACTGAAGCTTTCTTT. Translating it yields CASSLGRGSNTEAFF.

The rearrangement links TRBV4-3 to TRBJ2-1, with a tentative D call TRBD1 (7 bases). From germline, CDR1 is LGHNA and CDR2 YSLEER. Trimming shortened V by 4 bases and J by 13 bases, and 23 bases separated the two germline ends. The length of the CDR3 is 15 residues. CDR3 DNA: TGCGCCAGCAGCCTTTCGTACCAGGGGGGAGAGACCCAGTTCTTC. Residues: CASSLSYQGGETQFF.

This chain links TRBV4-3 with TRBJ2-7; no firm D call. CDR3 size: 14 residues. V was trimmed by 1 base and J by 5 bases, leaving 12 bases between them. Looked up from germline, CDR1 is LGHNA and CDR2 is YSLEER. The CDR3 protein is CASSQVGSPDEQYF. The CDR3 bases are TGCGCCAGCAGCCAAGTTGGCTCCCCGGACGAGCAGTACTTC.